A single sample is the source of the 29 T cell receptor beta chains below, sequenced in a study of blood T cell repertoires in COVID-19. The table came from immunoSEQ multiplex PCR; TCRdb's copy has only in-frame clones and leaves some out. This sample has some 96,000 clones; over 80% occur once, and the top ten carry about an eighth. Sequenced input: peripheral blood. The receptor set was obtained from a human donor in a cohort sampled during active COVID-19.

V gene TRBV28 combines with J gene TRBJ1-2; no reliable D call. The CDR3 is made up of 14 amino acids. The germline CDR1 and CDR2 sequences are MDHEN and SYDVKM. Trimming removed 5 bases from V and 7 bases from J, with 17 bases in between. The CDR3 DNA reads as TGTGCCAGCAGTACAAACCAACTACCCTCTGGCTACACCTTC. This gives the protein CASSTNQLPSGYTF.

For the CDR3, the DNA is TGTGCCAGCAGTTACTCGAAGGATGATACGGGGACCCAGTACTTC. Its translation: CASSYSKDDTGTQYF. The J gene is TRBJ2-5, the V gene TRBV6-2 or TRBV6-3; D not certain. V was trimmed by 0 bases and J by 7 bases, leaving 15 bases between them. CDR1 MNHEY and CDR2 SVGEGT come from the germline V gene. CDR3 length: 15 residues.

CDR3 sequence (DNA): TGTGCCAGCAGTGAAGAGACAGTTGGCTATGGCTACACCTTC. Amino acid sequence: CASSEETVGYGYTF. The V call is TRBV6-1, the J call TRBJ1-2, with TRBD1 as a possible D gene (5 bases). This CDR3 spans 14 amino acids. Trimming cost V 1 base and J 4 bases, with 10 bases left between them. Germline CDR1 is MNHNS and CDR2 is SASEGT.

The chain has TRBV5-4 and TRBJ2-2; D unclear. Germline loops: CDR1 SGHNT, CDR2 YYREEE (reference sequence). V lost 4 bases, J lost 1 base, and 14 bases lay in between. The CDR3 totals 16 residues. This CDR3 is CASSPLPSQNTGELFF. The CDR3 DNA sequence: TGTGCCAGCAGCCCCCTCCCTTCACAGAACACCGGGGAGCTGTTTTTT. Using reference TRBV5-4 and TRBJ2-2 for the parts outside the CDR3, the full variable domain is ETGVTQSPTHLIKTRGQQVTLRCSSQSGHNTVSWYQQALGQGPQFIFQYYREEENGRGNFPPRFSGLQFPNYSSELNVNALELDDSALYLCASSPLPSQNTGELFFGEGSRLTVL.

The chain couples TRBV3-1 (or the pseudogene TRBV3-2) to TRBJ2-2, with TRBD2 matching 8 bases. Looked up from germline, CDR1 is LGHDT and CDR2 is YNNKEL (reference sequence). V dropped 2 bases and J dropped 6; count of bases not matched to a gene: 11. The CDR3 covers 17 residues. The CDR3 region has the DNA TGTGCCAGCAGCCAATCCCTCACTGGGCGGGGGGCCGGGGAGCTGTTTTTT. Protein: CASSQSLTGRGAGELFF.

The J gene is TRBJ1-5, the V gene TRBV10-2; D is uncertain. Germline loops: CDR1 WSHSY, CDR2 SAAADI. The CDR3 loop spans 13 amino acids. Between the trimmed V and J ends, which lost 7 bases and 0 bases, there was a span of 7 bases. CDR3 DNA: TGCGCCAGCACCCGGGATAGCAATCAGCCCCAGCATTTT. Translating gives CASTRDSNQPQHF.

This rearrangement joins TRBV6-5 to TRBJ1-1; maybe TRBD1 (6 bases). This CDR3 is built from 13 residues. V was clipped by 4 bases and J by 1 base, with 7 bases between them. Germline CDR1 MNHEY, CDR2 SVGAGI. The CDR3 DNA is TGTGCCAGCAGTTTCAGGGGGAACACTGAAGCTTTCTTT. It is translated as CASSFRGNTEAFF.

The gene calls are TRBV7-9 and TRBJ1-2, with 7 bases matching TRBD1. V lost 11 bases to trimming and J lost 5 bases; unmatched junction nucleotides: 5. The V gene's germline CDR1 is SEHNR and CDR2 FQNEAQ (reference sequence). This CDR3 contains 11 residues. CDR3 DNA: TGTGCCTCCGGGACAGCTTATGGCTACACCTTC. Residues: CASGTAYGYTF.

This sequence joins TRBV20-1 and TRBJ2-7; D is possibly TRBD1 (6 bases). This CDR3 region has 11 residues. V shed 4 bases and J shed 4 bases, with 8 bases lying between them. Germline values: CDR1 DFQATT, CDR2 SNEGSKA (reference sequence). CDR3 amino acids: CSAKGEYEQYF. CDR3 bases: TGCAGTGCTAAGGGGGAGTACGAGCAGTACTTC.

This chain's CDR3 is CASSSFRGSEQYF. CDR3 bases: TGTGCCAGCAGCTCTTTTCGAGGCTCCGAGCAGTACTTC. V and J are TRBV5-4 and TRBJ2-7; D remains ambiguous. Per the germline V gene, CDR1 is SGHNT and CDR2 is YYREEE (reference sequence). The CDR3 consists of 13 residues. Between the trimmed V and J ends, which lost 3 bases and 6 bases, there was a span of 13 bases.

For the CDR3, the DNA is TGTGCCACCAGCGGACTAGCGGGCTGGTATGAGCAGTTCTTC. Protein product: CATSGLAGWYEQFF. This rearrangement joins TRBV24-1 to TRBJ2-1, with TRBD2 identical over 11 bases. The CDR3 sequence is 14 residues long. The V segment lost 7 bases and the J segment 8 bases; nucleotides outside the gene matches: 6. Looked up from germline, CDR1 is KGHDR and CDR2 is SFDVKD.

This clone turned up a few times. V and J are TRBV30 and TRBJ1-2; TRBD1 agrees at 8 bases. V gave up 0 bases and J gave up 10 bases; unmatched junction bases: 10. Germline-derived CDR1 and CDR2 are GTSNPN and SVGIG (reference sequence). The CDR3 loop spans 14 amino acids. The DNA for the CDR3 is TGTGCCTGGAGTGTCGGGGGGACAGGCGCGGACTACACCTTC. As protein: CAWSVGGTGADYTF.

The rearrangement joins TRBV5-1 to TRBJ2-1; 7 positions agree with TRBD1. The junction had 13 bases not matched to a gene; V was cut back by 0 bases and J by 13 bases. The CDR3 sequence is 15 residues long. Germline assignment: CDR1 SGHRS and CDR2 YFSETQ. This CDR3 is CASSLEGGGQVVQFF. The CDR3 nucleotides read TGCGCCAGCAGCTTGGAAGGGGGTGGACAGGTTGTTCAGTTCTTC.

The chain combines TRBV2 with TRBJ2-1; TRBD1 might be the D (5 bases). Between the trimmed V and J ends, which lost 3 bases and 8 bases, there was a span of 11 bases. CDR3 size: 13 residues. Germline V gene lookup returns CDR1 SNHLY and CDR2 FYNNEI. The CDR3 nucleotides read TGTGCCAGCAGTGAGGGGCGGTTCTATGAGCAGTTCTTC. It specifies CASSEGRFYEQFF. The variable domain in full, with the rest retrieved from reference TRBV2 and TRBJ2-1, is EPEVTQTPSHQVTQMGQEVILRCVPISNHLYFYWYRQILGQKVEFLVSFYNNEISEKSEIFDDQFSVERPDGSNFTLKIRSTKLEDSAMYFCASSEGRFYEQFFGPGTRLTVL.

The chain carries TRBV28 and TRBJ1-2, with 7 bases identical to TRBD1. Germline V CDR1 and CDR2: MDHEN, SYDVKM. V lost 5 bases, J lost 8 bases, and 8 bases stayed unmatched. The CDR3 sequence is 13 residues long. The CDR3 here is CASSPPGGVGYTF. As DNA, the CDR3 is TGTGCCAGCAGTCCTCCAGGGGGTGTAGGCTACACCTTC.

V usage is TRBV15 and J usage is TRBJ2-7, with 14 bases matching TRBD2. The V segment lost 5 bases and the J segment 2 bases; nucleotides outside the gene matches: 14. The CDR3 runs to 19 residues. The germline V gene encodes CDR1 LNHNV and CDR2 YYDKDF (reference sequence). The CDR3: CATSREAGLAGESPYEQYF. CDR3 DNA sequence: TGTGCCACCAGCCGGGAGGCGGGACTAGCGGGAGAAAGCCCCTACGAGCAGTACTTC.

This sequence joins TRBV10-2 and TRBJ2-3; D is unresolved. V was trimmed by 5 bases and J by 0 bases, leaving 6 bases between them. In germline, CDR1 is WSHSY, CDR2 SAAADI. The CDR3 extends over 13 amino acids. The CDR3 DNA follows: TGCGCCAGCAGTCATAGTAGCACAGATACGCAGTATTTT. It yields the protein CASSHSSTDTQYF.

The chain employs TRBV30 and TRBJ1-1; D is unresolved. The CDR3 has 14 residues. Germline V lookup: CDR1 GTSNPN, CDR2 SVGIG (reference sequence). The V gene lost 2 bases and the J gene lost 3 bases, with 13 bases spanning the gap. CDR3 DNA sequence: TGTGCCTGGAGTATTACCACGGGGTACACTGAAGCTTTCTTT. Amino acids: CAWSITTGYTEAFF.

This chain connects TRBV5-5 to TRBJ1-2; D is ambiguous. Germline V gene lookup returns CDR1 SGHKS and CDR2 YYEKEE (reference sequence). The V and J ends lost 4 bases and 8 bases respectively, with 15 bases between them. The CDR3 runs 13 residues. The CDR3 reads CASSGGRVTGYTF. The CDR3 bases are TGTGCCAGCAGCGGAGGAAGGGTTACGGGCTACACCTTC. The full variable domain, with the rest looked up from reference TRBV5-5 and TRBJ1-2, is DAGVTQSPTHLIKTRGQQVTLRCSPISGHKSVSWYQQVLGQGPQFIFQYYEKEERGRGNFPDRFSARQFPNYSSELNVNALLLGDSALYLCASSGGRVTGYTFGSGTRLTVV.

This clone was counted a single time. The V gene is TRBV29-1, the J gene TRBJ2-7; the D gene is possibly TRBD1 (6 bases). The V end was cut by 6 bases, the J end by 0 bases, with 12 bases between. The CDR3 totals 13 residues. Germline V lookup: CDR1 SQVTM, CDR2 ANQGSEA. The CDR3 reads CSVSRGHSYEQYF. CDR3 DNA: TGCAGCGTAAGCAGGGGTCACTCCTACGAGCAGTACTTC.

This chain joins TRBV5-1 and TRBJ1-6; 9 bases align to TRBD1. The CDR3 loop spans 15 amino acids. Germline V gene sequence: CDR1 SGHRS, CDR2 YFSETQ. J lost 9 bases, V lost 2 bases, and 6 bases had no gene match. CDR3 nucleotides: TGCGCCAGCAGCTTAGAACAGGGGGCTGTTTCACCCCTCCACTTT. Residues: CASSLEQGAVSPLHF. The variable domain in full, with the rest retrieved from reference TRBV5-1 and TRBJ1-6, is KAGVTQTPRYLIKTRGQQVTLSCSPISGHRSVSWYQQTPGQGLQFLFEYFSETQRNKGNFPGRFSGRQFSNSRSEMNVSTLELGDSALYLCASSLEQGAVSPLHFGNGTRLTVT.

V is TRBV21-1 and J is TRBJ2-2; TRBD1, the D gene given by the table, was not confirmed from the DNA. TRBV21-1 is classified as a pseudogene. This CDR3 is built from 16 residues. CDR3 residues: CASSPGQGGLGGELFF. The CDR3 DNA follows: TGTGCCAGCAGTCCGGGACAGGGAGGCTTGGGGGGGGAGCTGTTTTTT.

This clone has a handful of counts. This chain links TRBV6-5 with TRBJ2-5; D not resolved. The CDR3 is 14 amino acids. Trimming pared 2 bases from V and 0 bases from J, leaving 7 bases between. The germline gives CDR1 MNHEY, CDR2 SVGAGI. As DNA, the CDR3 is TGTGCCAGCAGTTACCAGATTCACCAAGAGACCCAGTACTTC. Translation gives CASSYQIHQETQYF.

The chain employs TRBV9 and TRBJ1-2; maybe TRBD1 (6 bases). This CDR3 has 13 residues. V lost 4 bases and J 2 bases, leaving 9 bases between the germline ends. Germline-derived CDR1 and CDR2 are SGDLS and YYNGEE. The CDR3 loop reads CASSPDRNYGYTF. The CDR3 DNA reads TGTGCCAGCAGCCCGGACAGAAACTATGGCTACACCTTC. Complete variable domain (other parts from reference TRBV9 and TRBJ1-2): DSGVTQTPKHLITATGQRVTLRCSPRSGDLSVYWYQQSLDQGLQFLIQYYNGEERAKGNILERFSAQQFPDLHSELNLSSLELGDSALYFCASSPDRNYGYTFGSGTRLTVV.

This sequence joins TRBV18 and TRBJ2-5, with a possible D match to TRBD2 (6 bases). Germline V gene lookup returns CDR1 KGHSH and CDR2 LQKENI. This CDR3 is 15 amino acids long. V was shortened by 0 bases and J by 7 bases, with 15 bases between the two germline ends. The CDR3 nucleotides read TGTGCCAGCTCACCACCTTCCGGGGGTGACGTGACCCAGTACTTC. This gives the protein CASSPPSGGDVTQYF.

The rearrangement uses TRBV5-1 and TRBJ2-7, with 8 bases that match TRBD1. J was trimmed by 6 bases and V by 4 bases; bases with no gene match: 15. There are 16 residues in the CDR3. CDR1 is SGHRS, CDR2 YFSETQ, per germline. The CDR3 reads CASSVMARGRGSEQYF. For the CDR3, the DNA is TGCGCCAGCAGCGTGATGGCCAGGGGGCGCGGGTCCGAGCAGTACTTC.

The chain is built from TRBV10-3 and TRBJ1-2; D unresolved. CDR3 length equals 16 residues. V lost 3 bases and J lost 2, with 16 bases in between. Germline CDR1 and CDR2: ENHRY and SYGVKD. The CDR3 loop is CAISDHASTGNYGYTF. The DNA for the CDR3 is TGTGCCATCAGTGACCATGCCTCGACGGGGAACTATGGCTACACCTTC.

The V call is TRBV12-3 or TRBV12-4, the J call TRBJ1-4; D not resolved. V dropped 6 bases and J dropped 6 bases, with 5 bases sitting between them. The CDR3 runs 11 residues. The CDR3 DNA is TGTGCCAGCAGCTCCTATGAAAAACTGTTTTTT. As protein: CASSSYEKLFF.

A remark on this clone: The same CDR3 is also encoded by other DNA sequences in this sample. The chain carries TRBV5-1 and TRBJ2-7; weak D call: TRBD2 (6 bases). The V and J ends lost 0 bases and 1 base respectively, with 8 bases between them. Looked up from germline, CDR1 is SGHRS and CDR2 is YFSETQ. The CDR3 loop spans 14 amino acids. The CDR3 coding sequence is TGCGCCAGCAGCTTGGTGGGGGGTTCCTACGAGCAGTACTTC. This encodes CASSLVGGSYEQYF.